One sample yielded the 13 T cell receptor beta chains listed below, sequenced in a study of OX40 agonist ivuxolimab in advanced cancers. TCRdb's table, derived via immunoSEQ multiplex PCR, lists solely in-frame clones and lacks some. The sample consists of about 52,000 clones, over 80% of them appearing once. Material: CD4+ or CD8+ T cells sorted from blood, obtained in a trial of the OX40 agonist ivuxolimab. The source is an adult with an advanced solid tumor such as melanoma, head and neck, liver or kidney cancer.

J is TRBJ1-2 and V is TRBV6-4; 8 positions match TRBD1. Germline assignment: CDR1 MRHNA and CDR2 SNTAGT. The CDR3 totals 14 residues. V trimming: 4 bases; J trimming: 8 bases; junction bases outside the gene matches: 9. As DNA, the CDR3 is TGTGCCAGCAGTGTCCTCGGGGACAGGAAGGGCTACACCTTC. It is translated as CASSVLGDRKGYTF.

CDR3 nucleotide sequence: TGTGCCAGCAGGCCCGGGACAGGAGTAAACTATGGCTACACCTTC. Protein: CASRPGTGVNYGYTF. The chain employs TRBV28 and TRBJ1-2; 8 bases fit TRBD1. This CDR3 contains 15 residues. With 6 bases clipped from V and 2 bases from J, the junction kept 8 bases outside the gene matches. Germline lookup yields CDR1 MDHEN and CDR2 SYDVKM.

The chain carries TRBV7-3 and TRBJ2-4, with D unresolved. The length of the CDR3 is 13 residues. The germline V gene encodes CDR1 SGHTA and CDR2 FQGTGA. The ends were cut back, 2 bases at V and 2 bases at J, with 4 bases in the middle. CDR3 sequence reads: CASSLASKNIQYF. In nucleotides, the CDR3 is TGTGCCAGCAGCTTAGCCTCCAAAAACATTCAGTACTTC. Drawing the rest from reference TRBV7-3 and TRBJ2-4, the complete variable domain is GAGVSQTPSNKVTEKGKYVELRCDPISGHTALYWYRQSLGQGPEFLIYFQGTGAADDSGLPNDRFFAVRPEGSVSTLKIQRTERGDSAVYLCASSLASKNIQYFGAGTRLSVL.

This clone was counted a single time. This rearrangement joins TRBV11-3 to TRBJ2-7, with 7 positions matching TRBD1. The CDR3 length is 13 residues. The germline V gene has CDR1 SGHNT and CDR2 YENEEA. Losses at the gene ends were 7 bases for V and 3 bases for J; bases not matched to a gene: 6. The CDR3 is CASNQGDDYEQYF. CDR3 bases: TGTGCCAGCAATCAGGGGGACGACTACGAGCAGTACTTC.

This clone was counted only a few times. The V call is TRBV7-9, the J call TRBJ2-2; D ambiguous. The CDR3 is made up of 14 amino acids. V lost 6 bases and J 4 bases, leaving 12 bases between the germline ends. The germline gives CDR1 SEHNR, CDR2 FQNEAQ (reference sequence). This CDR3 reads CASRLGGTTGELFF. The CDR3 DNA sequence: TGTGCCAGCAGGCTAGGCGGAACCACCGGGGAGCTGTTTTTT.

V is TRBV4-1 and J is TRBJ2-7, with 11 bases matching TRBD2. V was pared by 1 base and J by 7 bases, with 9 bases of the junction left unmatched. Germline V gene data show CDR1 as MGHRA and CDR2 as YSYEKL. The CDR3 runs to 16 residues. The DNA of the CDR3 is TGCGCCAGCAGCCAAGGTAGCGGGGGGGACCGCTGGGAGCAGTACTTC. Its protein is CASSQGSGGDRWEQYF.

The rearrangement links TRBV6-5 to TRBJ1-4; D not resolved. V dropped 0 bases and J dropped 8 bases, with 10 bases sitting between them. The CDR3 runs 14 residues. Germline CDR1 and CDR2: MNHEY and SVGAGI. CDR3 nucleotides: TGTGCCAGCAGTTACTCGTTAACGATGGAAAAACTGTTTTTT. This codes for CASSYSLTMEKLFF.

Turning to this clone: A junction boundary mismatches the germline segment, possibly from a read error. The V call is TRBV7-7, the J call TRBJ1-4; D is unresolved. Germline assignment: CDR1 SSHAT and CDR2 FNYEAQ (reference sequence). The CDR3 is made up of 15 amino acids. CDR3 amino acids: CASSQTDGLNEKLFF. The CDR3 DNA follows: TGTGCTAGCAGCCAGACTGATGGTCTTAATGAAAAACTGTTTTTT.

The gene calls are TRBV19 and TRBJ1-6; D unclear. CDR1 LNHDA and CDR2 SQIVND come from the germline V gene (reference sequence). Trimming shortened V by 8 bases and J by 0 bases, and 8 bases separated the two germline ends. This CDR3 has 14 residues. CDR3 loop: CASGPSSYNSPLHF. CDR3 bases: TGTGCCAGTGGGCCAAGCTCCTATAATTCACCCCTCCACTTT.

This rearrangement joins TRBV7-6 to TRBJ1-6; 7 bases map to TRBD1. The junction had 5 bases not matched to a gene; V was cut back by 1 base and J by 8 bases. The CDR3 is 15 amino acids. CDR1 and CDR2 (germline): SGHVS, FNYEAQ. In DNA form, the CDR3 reads TGTGCCAGCAGCTTAGTTGGGACAGAGGATTCACCCCTCCACTTT. Residues: CASSLVGTEDSPLHF.

There are a few counts of this clone. The gene calls are TRBV4-1 and TRBJ2-1; TRBD2 matches at 9 bases. Trimming at V came to 3 bases and at J to 5 bases, leaving 2 bases not matched to a gene. The CDR3 has 14 amino acids. CDR1 MGHRA and CDR2 YSYEKL come from the germline V gene. Written as DNA, the CDR3 is TGCGCCAGCAGCCAGGGACTAGCTAACAATGAGCAGTTCTTC. Amino acid sequence: CASSQGLANNEQFF.

The rearrangement joins TRBV6-5 to TRBJ2-1, with 11 bases matching TRBD1. V was clipped by 0 bases and J by 12 bases; unmatched bases: 7. This CDR3 region has 15 residues. Germline CDR1 and CDR2: MNHEY and SVGAGI. The CDR3 nucleotides are TGTGCCAGCAGTTACTCCCGGACAGGGGGCTGGGGGCAGTTCTTC. Its translation is CASSYSRTGGWGQFF.

This clone was counted once. V usage is TRBV18 and J usage is TRBJ1-2; 9 nucleotides align to TRBD1. There are 17 residues in the CDR3. The trim removed 4 bases at V and 6 bases at J, leaving 15 bases unmatched. The germline V gene encodes CDR1 KGHSH and CDR2 LQKENI. The CDR3 sequence: CASSQIFSDRGNDGYTF. DNA for the CDR3: TGTGCCAGCTCACAGATTTTTTCGGACAGGGGAAATGATGGCTACACCTTC.